This T cell receptor (beta chain) was captured in a study of response to subunit inactivated influenza vaccine. Overall study findings and caveats: Authors suggested each seasonal flu vaccination may recruit only limited numbers of new T cells.

Notes on this clonotype: What it recognizes is unknown.

TCRdb reanalysed the RT-PCR reads using MiXCR and keeps one entry per CDR3 protein. The sample lists a few hundred thousand distinct CDR3 sequences; about 20% were seen once. The TCR sequence derives from a man between 45 and 75 years old who received an inactivated influenza vaccine. The specimen was PBMCs from blood, collected approximately 20 months after vaccination.

The CDR3: CAWNPLSSGNTIYF. The CDR3 nucleotides read TGTGCCTGGAACCCGCTAAGCTCTGGAAACACCATATATTTT. This chain links TRBV30 with TRBJ1-3; D call uncertain. Germline lookup yields CDR1 GTSNPN and CDR2 SVGIG (reference sequence). V dropped 4 bases and J dropped 0 bases, with 10 bases sitting between them. The CDR3 is made up of 14 amino acids.